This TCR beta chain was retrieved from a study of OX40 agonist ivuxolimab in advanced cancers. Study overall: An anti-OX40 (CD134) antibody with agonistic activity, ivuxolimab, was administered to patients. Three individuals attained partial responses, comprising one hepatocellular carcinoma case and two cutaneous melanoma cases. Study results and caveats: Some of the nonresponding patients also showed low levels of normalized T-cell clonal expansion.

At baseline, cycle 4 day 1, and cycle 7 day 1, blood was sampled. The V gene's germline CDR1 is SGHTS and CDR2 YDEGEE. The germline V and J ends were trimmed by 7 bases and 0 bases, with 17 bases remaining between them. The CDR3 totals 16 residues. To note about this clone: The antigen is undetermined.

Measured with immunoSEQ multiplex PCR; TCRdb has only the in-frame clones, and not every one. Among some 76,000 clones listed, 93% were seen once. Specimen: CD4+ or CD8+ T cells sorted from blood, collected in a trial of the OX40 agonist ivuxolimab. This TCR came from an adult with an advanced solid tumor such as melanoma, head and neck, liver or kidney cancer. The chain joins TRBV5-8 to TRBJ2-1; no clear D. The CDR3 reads CASGYPNPFSYNEQFF. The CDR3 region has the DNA TGTGCCAGCGGCTATCCCAATCCCTTCTCCTACAATGAGCAGTTCTTC. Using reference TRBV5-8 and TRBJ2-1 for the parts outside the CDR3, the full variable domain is EAGVTQSPTHLIKTRGQQATLRCSPISGHTSVYWYQQALGLGLQFLLWYDEGEERNRGNFPPRFSGRQFPNYSSELNVNALELEDSALYLCASGYPNPFSYNEQFFGPGTRLTVL.